This T cell receptor (beta chain) was obtained from a study of cytomegalovirus exposure and HLA in healthy donors. Germline V gene sequence: CDR1 KGHSH, CDR2 LQKENI. The junction had 3 bases not matched to a gene; V was cut back by 11 bases and J by 1 base. CDR3 size: 12 residues. The primer mix had 60 Vbeta and 13 Jbeta primers. Sequenced by immunoSEQ multiplex PCR; TCRdb stores in-frame clones only, minus some. The repertoire holds 100,000 to 150,000 clones, with just over 70% as singletons. This TCR derives from a woman aged 60 to 75 in good health and CMV-seropositive. V and J are TRBV18 and TRBJ2-3; TRBD2 matches 7 bases. The sequencing sample was made of PBMCs. The CDR3 protein is CAGGGGTDTQYF. The CDR3 region has the DNA TGTGCCGGCGGGGGTGGCACAGATACGCAGTATTTT.